Below, 14 T cell receptor beta chains from the same sample are listed, as sequenced in a study of T cell changes during pregnancy in multiple sclerosis. The protocol was immunoSEQ multiplex PCR, while the TCRdb copy is restricted to in-frame clones and leaves out a portion. Here the sample spans about 20,000 clones, roughly nine tenths being singletons. Sequenced material: CD8+ T cells from peripheral blood mononuclear cells, taken in the second trimester of pregnancy. The origin of the receptors is a female donor in good health, enrolled as a control in a pregnancy study.

This chain uses TRBV2 with TRBJ2-1; 7 positions match TRBD2. V lost 5 bases to trimming and J lost 0 bases; unmatched junction nucleotides: 19. The CDR3 extends over 20 amino acids. CDR1 is SNHLY and CDR2 is FYNNEI in the germline V gene. The CDR3 DNA is TGTGCCAGCAGTCCCATTCCGGGACTATCTGACAAAAGCTCCTACAATGAGCAGTTCTTC. It codes for CASSPIPGLSDKSSYNEQFF.

The chain combines TRBV6-5 with TRBJ2-7, with D perhaps TRBD1 (6 bases). This CDR3 contains 14 residues. V lost 2 bases, J lost 4 bases, and 12 bases lay in between. CDR1 is MNHEY, CDR2 SVGAGI, per germline. The CDR3 sequence is CASSYATGLYEQYF. CDR3 coding DNA: TGTGCCAGCAGTTACGCCACAGGGCTGTACGAGCAGTACTTC.

This clone appeared once. The chain links TRBV2 to TRBJ2-7; 7 nucleotides align to TRBD1. The CDR3 consists of 13 residues. Per germline, CDR1 SNHLY and CDR2 FYNNEI. With V trimmed by 7 bases and J by 2 bases, 5 bases remained unmatched. This chain's CDR3 is CASMGTVTYEQYF. CDR3 in DNA: TGTGCCAGCATGGGGACAGTCACCTACGAGCAGTACTTC.

The V and J genes are TRBV5-6 and TRBJ1-5; 8 bases agree with TRBD1. This CDR3 has 14 amino acids. Germline CDR1 reads SGHDT; CDR2 reads YYEEEE. The junction had 3 bases not matched to a gene; V was cut back by 3 bases and J by 4 bases. The CDR3 DNA reads as TGTGCCAGCAGCTCCAGGACAGGGAATCAGCCCCAGCATTTT. Encoded protein: CASSSRTGNQPQHF.

V and J are TRBV7-9 and TRBJ2-3; TRBD2 agrees at 11 bases. This CDR3 region has 16 residues. Germline V gene lookup returns CDR1 SEHNR and CDR2 FQNEAQ (reference sequence). V was pared by 5 bases and J by 0 bases, with 4 bases of the junction left unmatched. CDR3 sequence: CASSRLAGTSTDTQYF. The CDR3, as DNA: TGTGCCAGCAGCAGACTAGCGGGGACTAGCACAGATACGCAGTATTTT. Supplemented by reference TRBV7-9 and TRBJ2-3, the full variable domain reads DTGVSQNPRHKITKRGQNVTFRCDPISEHNRLYWYRQTLGQGPEFLTYFQNEAQLEKSRLLSDRFSAERPKGSFSTLEIQRTEQGDSAMYLCASSRLAGTSTDTQYFGPGTRLTVL.

This clone occurred once. This chain connects TRBV28 to TRBJ2-3; 7 bases are shared with TRBD2. The CDR3 loop spans 16 amino acids. J gave up 2 bases and V 6 bases, and 11 bases lay outside the gene matches. CDR1 MDHEN and CDR2 SYDVKM come from the germline V gene. The CDR3 region has the DNA TGTGCCAGCAGCCCACCGACTAGCAGCACCACAGATACGCAGTATTTT. This translates into CASSPPTSSTTDTQYF.

The chain uses TRBV7-9 and TRBJ2-7; no definite D call. Per the germline V gene, CDR1 is SEHNR and CDR2 is FQNEAQ (reference sequence). The CDR3 is made up of 12 amino acids. Trimming cost V 1 base and J 5 bases, with 6 bases left between them. Here the CDR3 reads CASSLGANEQYF. The CDR3, as DNA: TGTGCCAGCAGCTTAGGGGCCAACGAGCAGTACTTC.

J is TRBJ2-1 and V is TRBV7-9, with D possibly TRBD2 on 6 matching bases. Trimming removed 5 bases at V and 10 bases at J, with 18 bases between. Per germline, CDR1 SEHNR and CDR2 FQNEAQ (reference sequence). This CDR3 has 14 amino acids. DNA of the CDR3: TGTGCCAGCAGCCCCGCCAGACTAGGCCGGGAGCAGTTCTTC. Translating gives CASSPARLGREQFF.

The V and J genes are TRBV9 and TRBJ1-2; D possibly corresponds to TRBD1 (6 bases). Per germline, CDR1 SGDLS and CDR2 YYNGEE. Trimming pared 3 bases from V and 5 bases from J, leaving 14 bases between. This CDR3 has 14 amino acids. The CDR3 loop reads CASSAVGGAYGYTF. CDR3 DNA: TGTGCCAGCAGCGCCGTAGGGGGGGCTTATGGCTACACCTTC.

The chain joins TRBV7-6 to TRBJ1-1, with D hard to call. Germline V lookup: CDR1 SGHVS, CDR2 FNYEAQ. Deletions cut 0 bases from V and 1 base from J, with 9 bases between. This CDR3 is built from 15 residues. This CDR3 reads CASSLADGGNTEAFF. The DNA for the CDR3 is TGTGCCAGCAGCTTAGCGGACGGAGGGAACACTGAAGCTTTCTTT.

The V call is TRBV5-1, the J call TRBJ2-7; tentatively, D is TRBD1 (6 bases). With 4 bases removed from V and 0 bases from J, the gap between germline ends came to 8 bases. From germline, CDR1 is SGHRS and CDR2 YFSETQ. The CDR3 is 13 residues long. CDR3 sequence reads: CASSADSSYEQYF. The CDR3 DNA reads TGCGCCAGCAGCGCGGACAGCTCCTACGAGCAGTACTTC.

The rearrangement joins TRBV27 to TRBJ2-3; D is uncertain. This CDR3 spans 11 amino acids. V lost 10 bases and J lost 1, with 6 bases in between. The germline V gene has CDR1 MNHEY and CDR2 SMNVEV (reference sequence). In DNA form, the CDR3 reads TGTGCCACCTCCCGCACAGATACGCAGTATTTT. Protein sequence: CATSRTDTQYF.

The chain employs TRBV19 and TRBJ2-2; D is unclear. The CDR3 consists of 12 residues. Germline values: CDR1 LNHDA, CDR2 SQIVND (reference sequence). V was clipped by 11 bases and J by 4 bases, with 11 bases between them. CDR3 coding DNA: TGTGCCTCTTCCGGGTCCACCGGGGAGCTGTTTTTT. Its protein is CASSGSTGELFF.

CDR3 DNA: TGTGCCAGCTCCCCCGGACAGGGCATTCAGCCCCAGCATTTT. This gives the protein CASSPGQGIQPQHF. The chain combines TRBV18 with TRBJ1-5; 8 bases are shared with TRBD1. V was pared by 6 bases and J by 6 bases, with 7 bases of the junction left unmatched. Germline V gene data show CDR1 as KGHSH and CDR2 as LQKENI. The CDR3 is 14 amino acids.